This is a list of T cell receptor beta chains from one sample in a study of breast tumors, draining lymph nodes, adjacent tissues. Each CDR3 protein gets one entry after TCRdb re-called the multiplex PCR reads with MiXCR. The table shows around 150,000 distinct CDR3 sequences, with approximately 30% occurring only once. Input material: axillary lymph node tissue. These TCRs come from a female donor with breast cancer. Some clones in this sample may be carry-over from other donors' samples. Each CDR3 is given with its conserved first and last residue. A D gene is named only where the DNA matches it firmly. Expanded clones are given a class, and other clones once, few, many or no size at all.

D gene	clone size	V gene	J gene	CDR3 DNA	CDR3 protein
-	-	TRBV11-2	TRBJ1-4	TGTGCCAGCAGCTTAGGGGAGGGGAGAAGGTACAATGAAAAACTGTTTTTT	CASSLGEGRRYNEKLFF
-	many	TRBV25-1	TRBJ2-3	TGTGCCAGCAGTGGCGGTACTAGCACAGATACGCAGTATTTT	CASSGGTSTDTQYF
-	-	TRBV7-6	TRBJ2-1	TGTGCCAGCAGCCCTGTCCGTGGGGAAGTGGGCGGTGAGCAGTTCTTC	CASSPVRGEVGGEQFF
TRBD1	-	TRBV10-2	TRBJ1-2	TGCGCCAGCAGTGAGTTACGTGGGTTTCGGAAGGACAGGGAATATGGCTACACCTTC	CASSELRGFRKDREYGYTF
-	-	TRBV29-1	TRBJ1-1	TGCAGCGTTGACGGGGCTGAAGCTTTCTTT	CSVDGAEAFF
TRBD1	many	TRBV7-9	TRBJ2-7	TGTGCCAGCAGCCCCGGGACAGGGGTCGAGCAGTACTTC	CASSPGTGVEQYF
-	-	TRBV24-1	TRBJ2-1	TGTGCCACCAGTGGGCAGGGGGGACCCTACAATGAGCAGTTCTTC	CATSGQGGPYNEQFF
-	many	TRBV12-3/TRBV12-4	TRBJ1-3	TGTGCCAGCAGTTTCCGTGGTACTGGAAACACCATATATTTT	CASSFRGTGNTIYF
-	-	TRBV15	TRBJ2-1	TGTGCCGCCAGCAGCAGAGGGGTTACCAATGAGCAGTTCTTC	CAASSRGVTNEQFF
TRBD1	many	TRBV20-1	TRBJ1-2	TGCAGCTTGACAGGGACTAACTATGGCTCCACCTTC	CSLTGTNYGSTF
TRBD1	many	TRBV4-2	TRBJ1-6	TGTGCCAGCAGCCAAGATGTCGGACAGGGCATTTATAGTTCACCCCTCCACTTT	CASSQDVGQGIYSSPLHF
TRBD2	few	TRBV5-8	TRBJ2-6	TGTGCCAGCAGCGTGGGGGGGACCTCTGGGGCCAACGTCCTGACTTTC	CASSVGGTSGANVLTF
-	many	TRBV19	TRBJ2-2	TGTGCCAGTAGTATAGATGGGGGTATCGGGGAGCTGTTTTTT	CASSIDGGIGELFF
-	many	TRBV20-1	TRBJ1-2	TGCAGTGCCCCCCCCTTTGGGCTCGATGGCTACACCTTC	CSAPPFGLDGYTF
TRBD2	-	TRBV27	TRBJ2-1	TGTGCCAGCAGGAAACTTTCAAGCCCGGGGGGCAATGAGCAGTTCTTC	CASRKLSSPGGNEQFF
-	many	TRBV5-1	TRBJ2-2	TGCGCCAGCAGCTTGGTTTCCGGAGCCGGGGAGCTGTTTTTT	CASSLVSGAGELFF
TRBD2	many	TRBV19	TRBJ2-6	TGTGCCAGTAGTGCACGGGGGGGAGGTGGGGCCAACGTCCTGACTTTC	CASSARGGGGANVLTF
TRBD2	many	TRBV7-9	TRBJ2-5	TGTGCCAGCAGCTTTGGGGGACGGGGGGGCCAAGAGACCCAGTACTTC	CASSFGGRGGQETQYF
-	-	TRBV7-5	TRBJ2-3	-	CISVPEECRRGAPDTQYF
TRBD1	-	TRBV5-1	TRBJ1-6	TGCGCCAGCAGAGGACAGGTGACCTCCTATAATTCACCCCTCCACTTT	CASRGQVTSYNSPLHF
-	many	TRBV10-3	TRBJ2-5	TGTGCCATCAGTGAGCACCAGATCCAGTACTTC	CAISEHQIQYF
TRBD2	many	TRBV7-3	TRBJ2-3	TGTGCCAGCAGCACACACGGGGGGGATACGCAGTATTTT	CASSTHGGDTQYF
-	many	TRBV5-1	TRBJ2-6	TGCGCCAGCAGCTTGATTGCCGGGGCCAACGTCCTGACTTTC	CASSLIAGANVLTF
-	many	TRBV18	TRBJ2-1	TGTGCCAGCTCACCTCAGAGCTCCTACAATGAGCAGTTCTTC	CASSPQSSYNEQFF
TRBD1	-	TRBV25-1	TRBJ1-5	TGTGCCAGCGAGCGGCGAGGACAGGGCGCCGTTCAGCCCCAGCATTTT	CASERRGQGAVQPQHF
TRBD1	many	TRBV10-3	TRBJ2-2	TGTGCCATCAGCGCCGGCACGACAGGGAGTACCGGGGAGCTGTTTTTT	CAISAGTTGSTGELFF
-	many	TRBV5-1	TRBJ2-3	TGCGCCAGCAGCCCCGGACTCGTTAGCACAGATACGCAGTATTTT	CASSPGLVSTDTQYF
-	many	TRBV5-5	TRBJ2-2	TGTGCCAGCAGCTTGGCCGTCACCGGGGAGCTGTTTTTT	CASSLAVTGELFF
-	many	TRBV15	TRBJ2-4	TGTGCCACCAGCAGAGACACCGGGACAAGGGTCTTC	CATSRDTGTRVF
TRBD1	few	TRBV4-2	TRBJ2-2	TGTGCCAGCAGCCTGACCGGGACAGCGAACACCGGGGAGCTGTTTTTT	CASSLTGTANTGELFF
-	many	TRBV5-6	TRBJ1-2	TGTGCCAGCAGCTTGGGACAGACCACCCTCCGTGGCTACACCTTC	CASSLGQTTLRGYTF
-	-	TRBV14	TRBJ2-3	TGTGCCAGCAGCCAAGCGGCGGGGCGGCCCCGCACAGATACGCAGTATTTT	CASSQAAGRPRTDTQYF
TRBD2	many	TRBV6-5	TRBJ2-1	TGTGCCAGCAGTCACTCCCCGGGACTAGCGGGGATCTATGAGCAGTTCTTC	CASSHSPGLAGIYEQFF
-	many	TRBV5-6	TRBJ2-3	TGTGCCAGCAGCTTGGATGTGGTGGCAGATACGCAGTATTTT	CASSLDVVADTQYF
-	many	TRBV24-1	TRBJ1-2	TGTGCCACCAGTGACTCTAGGACAGAAAACTATGGCTACACCTTC	CATSDSRTENYGYTF
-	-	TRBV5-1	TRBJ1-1	TGCGCCAGCAGCTTCGCCCAGAACACTGAAGCTTTCTTT	CASSFAQNTEAFF
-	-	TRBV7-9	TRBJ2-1	TGTGCCAGCAGCTTAGCGGAGAGGGGGGGTTGGTACAATGAGCAGTTCTTC	CASSLAERGGWYNEQFF
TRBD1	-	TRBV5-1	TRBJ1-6	TGTGCCAGCAGCACCCGGGACAGGCGTGACCCCCTCCACTTT	CASSTRDRRDPLHF
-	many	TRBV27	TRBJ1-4	TGTGCCAGCAGTTTGAGGGAAGGTAACGGACTGTTTTTT	CASSLREGNGLFF
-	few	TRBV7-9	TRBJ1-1	TGTGCCAGCAGCTTAGCGCTTGGGGGGGGGACTGAAGCTTTCTTT	CASSLALGGGTEAFF
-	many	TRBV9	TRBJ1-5	TGTGCCAGCAGCGTATCAGAGAATAGCAATCAGCCCCAGCATTTT	CASSVSENSNQPQHF
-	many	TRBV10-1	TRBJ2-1	TGCGCCAGCAGTGAACCGGGCAATAATGAGCAGTTCTTC	CASSEPGNNEQFF
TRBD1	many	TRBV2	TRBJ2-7	TGTGCCAGCCTTACCCCGGGACAGGGGTCCTACGAGCAGTACTTC	CASLTPGQGSYEQYF
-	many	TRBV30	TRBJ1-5	TGTGCCTGGAGTTCCGGGAATCAGCCCCAGCATTTT	CAWSSGNQPQHF
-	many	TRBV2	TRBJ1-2	TGTGCCAGCAGTGAGTTTGTGGGGGACTACACCTTC	CASSEFVGDYTF
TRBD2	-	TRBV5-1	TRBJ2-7	TGCGCCAGCAGTCCCGGGACTAGCACCCGTTACGAGCAGTACTTC	CASSPGTSTRYEQYF
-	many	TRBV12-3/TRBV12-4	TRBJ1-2	TGTGCCAGCATCCCAAGAGGATCAGGAGGGTATGGCTACACCTTC	CASIPRGSGGYGYTF